The source of this TCR beta chain is a study of T-cell reconstitution after alpha-beta-depleted transplantation in children. Study-level results: Alpha-beta T cells about two months after transplant reportedly derived from several hundred expanded graft clones. From surviving recipient T cells and thymic progenitors came the high day-60 TCRbeta diversity observed in some patients.

V was pared by 6 bases and J by 4 bases, with 10 bases between. Germline V lookup: CDR1 MNHEY, CDR2 SMNVEV (reference sequence). The CDR3 spans 12 residues. The TCRbeta library was prepared with unique molecular identifiers. TCRdb itself ran the PCR reads through MiXCR, one entry per CDR3 protein. This table has about 200,000 distinct CDR3 sequences, 6.6% appearing once. There are many counts of this clonotype. Its specificity is not known. The sequences come from PBMCs, collected before TCRalphabeta/CD19-depleted stem cell transplant. The source of this sequence is a boy aged 2 to 9 with acute lymphoblastic leukemia, due to receive a stem cell transplant. The V call is TRBV27, the J call TRBJ2-7; tentatively, D is TRBD1 (6 bases). As DNA, the CDR3 is TGTGCCAGCAGAACAGGGCTTTACGAGCAGTACTTC. It specifies CASRTGLYEQYF.